What follows describes a single T cell receptor (beta chain). The same CDR3 also results from other DNA sequences found in this sample. Germline CDR1 and CDR2: SGHDN and FVKESK. This CDR3 has 12 amino acids. V shed 1 base and J shed 4 bases, with 4 bases lying between them. The data derive from a study of Ad26.COV2.S vaccination and SARS-CoV-2 variants. Treatment described: around 19 received Ad26.COV2.S at low or high dose, single or two shots; several received placebo; per-sample allocation not given. Sampling was done on day 63 after the first vaccine or placebo injection. Measured with immunoSEQ multiplex PCR; TCRdb has only the in-frame clones, and not every one. The data contain around 450,000 clones, about 91% of them singletons.

Here the sequenced sample was peripheral blood, taken in a trial of Ad26.COV2.S vaccine versus placebo. The V call is TRBV14, the J call TRBJ1-2; D is ambiguous. The origin of this receptor is a person aged 18-65 years who received the Ad26.COV2.S COVID-19 vaccine or a placebo. The CDR3 DNA sequence: TGTGCCAGCAGCCAAGGGGGCTATGGCTACACCTTC. Its protein product is CASSQGGYGYTF. Filled out from reference TRBV14 and TRBJ1-2, the complete variable domain reads EAGVTQFPSHSVIEKGQTVTLRCDPISGHDNLYWYRRVMGKEIKFLLHFVKESKQDESGMPNNRFLAERTGGTYSTLKVQPAELEDSGVYFCASSQGGYGYTFGSGTRLTVV.